This T cell receptor (beta chain) was sequenced during a study of blood T cells in healthy people across ages (dated by TCRdb to the mid-2010s). With respect to the entire study: In model experiments, template switching captured about one uniquely barcoded TCR beta cDNA molecule for every two T cells. Using deep sequencing normalized with unique cDNA molecular identifiers, the study measured how TCR beta repertoire diversity changes with age. Donors were grouped into four age groups: young (average approximately 15 years), middle-aged (less than 40), aged (around 62) and long-lived (around 82). To avoid experimental bias, donors of different ages were spread randomly across the sequencing lanes. Two additional independent replicas of 1 million unique cDNA reads from the same blood draw were analyzed for two donors (one aged 18 to 29 and one aged 80 or older).

The donors were under 40 Caucasian individuals from Russia, aged roughly 6 to 100 years, who were systemically healthy. Each donor gave around 9.8 milliliters of peripheral blood, collected into EDTA-treated Vacutainer tubes. Ficoll-Paque density-gradient centrifugation was used to isolate PBMCs, with at least 6 million obtained per sample. Trizol reagent was used to extract total RNA from the PBMCs, yielding at least 6 micrograms per sample. For every donor, flow cytometry on a PBMC aliquot measured the percentage of naive CD45RAhigh/CD27high T cells. Based on the germline V gene, the CDR1 and CDR2 sequences are SQVTM and ANQGSEA. The cysteine opens and the phenylalanine closes a CDR3 of 13 amino acids. Only the CDR3 portion is preserved as DNA: 39 bases, with reading frame beginning at the first base. Trimming leaves V shorter by 3 bases and J shorter by 7 bases, with the junction holding 8 bases beyond the gene matches.

This clonotype was counted at least ten times. Its antigen is unknown. The input lacks base qualities; no much larger clone sits a single base away. Library method: 5' RACE. TCRdb names Illumina HiSeq 2500 as the instrument used. A second PCR of roughly 6 to 12 cycles was performed with a sample-barcoded 5' primer and a J-beta primer mix. A unique molecular identifier was introduced onto each TCR beta cDNA molecule by a template-switch 5' adaptor carrying 12 random nucleotides. At least 3 million CDR3-containing paired-end reads were obtained from each sample. The Mint cDNA synthesis kit, primed by a TRBC-specific oligonucleotide, was used to synthesize first-strand cDNA from all RNA. All cDNA was treated with uracil-DNA glycosylase and then went through a first 18-cycle PCR with the universal primers M1SS and BC2_uni_R. In the authors' own workflow: Normalization of each sample was performed by random selection of 1 million high-quality reads, each carrying a distinct molecular identifier. Reads with shared molecular identifiers were discarded instead of being binned into consensus sequences. MiTCR, with a Q25 quality threshold and the strictest error-elimination algorithm, was used for CDR3 identification, clonotype clustering and error correction. A nonparametric unseen species model with Euler transformation was used to estimate lower-bound total TCR beta diversity. The public reads were quality trimmed at Q25 with fastp and then assembled into clones with MiXCR by TCRdb, keeping productive beta chains. All rows with the same CDR3 protein become a single entry with the most common DNA and genes. Here the V and J calls rest on TCRdb's processing, not on the authors' analysis. The sample data list approximately 600,000 distinct CDR3 sequences, and around three fifths of these were observed just once. The ten largest clonotypes hold more than 35% of the sample.

The paper as a whole reports these results and caveats: Compared with the aged group, the long-lived group had more naive CD4+ T cells, fewer expanded clones and increased TCR diversity, a pattern suggesting age selection. Estimates of total diversity based on one million sequenced T cells were considered lower bounds and underestimates. Conclusive comparison of naive and antigen-experienced compartments was prevented by the profiling of bulk unsorted PBMCs. As age increased, observed TCR beta diversity per million T cells dropped in a roughly linear way, and a significant reduction was already evident by age 40. Donor CMV infection status was unknown, potentially confounding age-related changes in expanded clonotypes. The percentage of naive T cells measured by flow cytometry correlated strongly with observed TCR beta diversity.

This sequence uses TRBV29-1 and TRBJ2-5; 7 bases in the junction line up with TRBD1. This clonotype was obtained from a man in his fifties or sixties in good health. The sequenced material came from blood. The CDR3: CSVDGTGDGTQYF. The nucleotide sequence is TGCAGCGTTGACGGTACAGGGGACGGGACCCAGTACTTC.